This T cell receptor beta chain was recovered during a study of Ad26.COV2.S vaccination and SARS-CoV-2 variants. Whole-study results and caveats: Placebo and vaccine recipients had non-spike TCR breadth that was similar. People given the vaccine had a wider spike-specific TCR breadth than placebo recipients did. Substantial breadth in spike-specific CD8+ and CD4+ T cell responses was reportedly seen after vaccination. It is possible that the TCR breadth and depth analyses underestimated the total T cell responses.

Only in-frame clones appear in the TCRdb table, and some are missing; sequencing was by immunoSEQ multiplex PCR. The table records more than 150,000 clones, 70% to 90% of them present only once. The CDR3 has 16 residues. V lost 1 base to trimming and J lost 0 bases, with 16 bases between them. Germline assignment: CDR1 SQVTM and CDR2 ANQGSEA. Comments on this clone: Its cognate antigen is unknown.

The chain has TRBV29-1 and TRBJ2-7, with D hard to call. This specimen consisted of peripheral blood, obtained after recovery from COVID-19. The TCR sequence derives from a human donor who had recovered from COVID-19. In DNA form, the CDR3 reads TGCAGCGTTGAAGTACTCACATCCAGGAGCTCCTACGAGCAGTACTTC. It yields the protein CSVEVLTSRSSYEQYF.